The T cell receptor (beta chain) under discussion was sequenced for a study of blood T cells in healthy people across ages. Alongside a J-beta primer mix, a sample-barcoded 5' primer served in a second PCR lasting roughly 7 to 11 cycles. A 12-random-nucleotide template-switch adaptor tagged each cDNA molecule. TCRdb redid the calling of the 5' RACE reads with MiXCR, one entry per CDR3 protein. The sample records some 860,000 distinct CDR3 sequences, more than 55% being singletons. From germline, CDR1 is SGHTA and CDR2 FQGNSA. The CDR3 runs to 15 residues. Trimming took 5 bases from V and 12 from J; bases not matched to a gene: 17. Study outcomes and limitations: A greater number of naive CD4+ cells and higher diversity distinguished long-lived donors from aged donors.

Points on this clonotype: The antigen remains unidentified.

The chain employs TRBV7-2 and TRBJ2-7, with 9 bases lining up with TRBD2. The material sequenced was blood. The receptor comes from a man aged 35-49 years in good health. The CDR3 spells CASSLQRGSGRFLYF. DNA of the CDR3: TGTGCCAGCAGCCTCCAAAGGGGTAGCGGGAGATTTTTGTACTTC.